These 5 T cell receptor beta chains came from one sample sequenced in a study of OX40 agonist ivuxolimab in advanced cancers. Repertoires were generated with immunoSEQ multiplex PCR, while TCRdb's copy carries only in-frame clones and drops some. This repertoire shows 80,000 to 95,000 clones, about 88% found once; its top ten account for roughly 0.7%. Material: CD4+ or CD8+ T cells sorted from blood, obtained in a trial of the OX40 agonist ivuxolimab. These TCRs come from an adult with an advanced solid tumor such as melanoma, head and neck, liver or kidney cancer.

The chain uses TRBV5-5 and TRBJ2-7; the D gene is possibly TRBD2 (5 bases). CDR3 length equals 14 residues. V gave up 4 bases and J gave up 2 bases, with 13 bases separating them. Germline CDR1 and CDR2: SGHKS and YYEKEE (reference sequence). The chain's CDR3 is CASSPLEGPYEQYF. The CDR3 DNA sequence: TGTGCCAGCAGCCCCCTCGAGGGTCCCTACGAGCAGTACTTC. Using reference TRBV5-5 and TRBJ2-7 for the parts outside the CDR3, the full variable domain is DAGVTQSPTHLIKTRGQQVTLRCSPISGHKSVSWYQQVLGQGPQFIFQYYEKEERGRGNFPDRFSARQFPNYSSELNVNALLLGDSALYLCASSPLEGPYEQYFGPGTRLTVT.

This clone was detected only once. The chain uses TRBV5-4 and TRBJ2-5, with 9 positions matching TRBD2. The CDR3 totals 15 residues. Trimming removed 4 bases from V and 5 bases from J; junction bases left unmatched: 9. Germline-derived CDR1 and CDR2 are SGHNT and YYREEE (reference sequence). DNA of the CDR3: TGTGCCAGCAGCCCTGGCGGGGGGGCCGTGGAGACCCAGTACTTC. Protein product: CASSPGGGAVETQYF.

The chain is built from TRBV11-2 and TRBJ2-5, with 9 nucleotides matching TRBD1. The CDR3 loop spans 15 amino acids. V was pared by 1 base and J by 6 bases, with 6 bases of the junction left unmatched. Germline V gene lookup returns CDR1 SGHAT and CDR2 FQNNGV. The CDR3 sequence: CASSLGTGGAKTQYF. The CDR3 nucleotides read TGTGCCAGCAGCTTAGGAACAGGGGGCGCGAAGACCCAGTACTTC.

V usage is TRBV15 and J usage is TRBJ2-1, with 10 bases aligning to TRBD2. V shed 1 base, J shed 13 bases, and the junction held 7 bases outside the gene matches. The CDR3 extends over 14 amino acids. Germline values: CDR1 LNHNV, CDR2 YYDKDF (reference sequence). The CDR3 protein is CATSRASLAGIQFF. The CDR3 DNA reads TGTGCCACCAGCAGAGCTTCACTAGCGGGAATTCAGTTCTTC.

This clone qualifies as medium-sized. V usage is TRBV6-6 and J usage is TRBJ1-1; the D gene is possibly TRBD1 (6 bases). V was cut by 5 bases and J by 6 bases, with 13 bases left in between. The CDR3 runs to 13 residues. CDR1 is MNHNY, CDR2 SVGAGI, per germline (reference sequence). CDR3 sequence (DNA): TGTGCCAGCAGTCCCAGGGGCAGAGCTGAAGCTTTCTTT. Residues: CASSPRGRAEAFF.